Listed below are T cell receptor beta chains from one sample, sequenced in a study of shared clonotypes between healthy human individuals. The data were produced by immunoSEQ multiplex PCR, yet TCRdb's version contains in-frame clones alone and is incomplete. The data hold about 680,000 clones, with more than 70% observed a single time. Sequencing was carried out using memory CD4+ T cells sorted from blood. The source is a woman in her thirties in good health. Both conserved end residues are part of each CDR3. D genes are given only for firm matches. The size field is filled for only some rows; it gives once, few, many or a size class.

v_gene	j_gene	abundance	d_gene	CDR3nt	CDR3aa
TRBV15	TRBJ1-5	-	-	TGTGCCACCAGGACCGGGAGACTCAATCAGCCCCAGCATTTT	CATRTGRLNQPQHF
TRBV27	TRBJ2-1	-	-	TGTGCCAGCAGTTCCCTAGGACGCTACAATGAGCAGTTCTTC	CASSSLGRYNEQFF
TRBV6-5	TRBJ2-1	-	-	TGTGCCAGCAGTTACTCGCTAGCGAGGAACAATGAGCAGTTCTTC	CASSYSLARNNEQFF
TRBV7-7	TRBJ2-3	once	-	TGTGCCAGCAGCCCAGTAGGTAGCACAGATACGCAGTATTTT	CASSPVGSTDTQYF
TRBV28	TRBJ1-3	-	TRBD1	TGTGCCAGCAGGATAGGACAGGGACCGCGAAACACCATATATTTT	CASRIGQGPRNTIYF
TRBV2	TRBJ1-1	few	-	TGTGCCAGCAGTGAAGGCTTTATGAACACTGAAGCTTTCTTT	CASSEGFMNTEAFF
TRBV19	TRBJ2-3	-	TRBD2	TGTGCCAGTAGTTTAGGACTAGCGGGAGGAGATACGCAGTATTTT	CASSLGLAGGDTQYF
TRBV18	TRBJ2-7	-	TRBD1	TGTGCCAGCTCTCTGGACAGGGGGTACGAGCAGTACTTC	CASSLDRGYEQYF
TRBV28	TRBJ2-7	-	TRBD2	TGTGCCAGCAGTCCACTGGGAGGGGCATTGTACGAGCAGTACTTC	CASSPLGGALYEQYF
TRBV21-1	TRBJ1-4	-	-	TGTGCCAGCAGCCCCGGGACAGGGAGGAACGAAAAACTGTTTTTT	CASSPGTGRNEKLFF
TRBV5-1	TRBJ2-6	-	TRBD1	TGCGCCAGCAGCTTGGCCACTTGGGGACAGAACTCTGGGGCCAACGTCCTGACTTTC	CASSLATWGQNSGANVLTF
TRBV7-9	TRBJ2-4	-	TRBD2	TGTGCCAGCAGCTTGGGACTAGCGGGAGGCCAGACGGCCATTCAGTACTTC	CASSLGLAGGQTAIQYF
TRBV15	TRBJ2-5	-	TRBD2	TGTGCCACCAGCAGACGAAAGAACGCCGGGACTAGTTGGTCCCAGTACTTC	CATSRRKNAGTSWSQYF
TRBV4-2	TRBJ2-5	few	-	TGTGCCAGCAGCCAAGGTGTTTGGGAGACCCAGTACTTC	CASSQGVWETQYF
TRBV5-1	TRBJ2-7	once	TRBD2	TGCGCCAGCAGCCCTCGACTAGCGGGAGGGCACGAGCAGTACTTC	CASSPRLAGGHEQYF
TRBV29-1	TRBJ1-5	-	-	TGCAGCGTTGAAGAACAGGTTGGTCAGCCCCAGCATTTT	CSVEEQVGQPQHF
TRBV28	TRBJ2-4	-	TRBD1	TGTGCCAGCAGTTTCCGGGACAGGGGATACATTCAGTACTTC	CASSFRDRGYIQYF
TRBV7-9	TRBJ2-1	-	-	TGTGCCAGCAGCTTAGGCGGGTATAACAATGAGCAGTTCTTC	CASSLGGYNNEQFF
TRBV2	TRBJ1-5	-	-	TGTGCCAGCAGTGTTACAGAGAATCAGCCCCAGCATTTT	CASSVTENQPQHF
TRBV7-9	TRBJ2-6	-	-	TGTGCCAGCAGCTTGGCCGGGGCCAACGTCCTGACTTTC	CASSLAGANVLTF
TRBV7-9	TRBJ2-7	-	TRBD1	TGTGCCAGCAGCCTGACAGGGGGCGAGCCCTACGAGCAGTACTTC	CASSLTGGEPYEQYF
TRBV7-9	TRBJ1-3	-	-	TGTGCCAGCAGCTTAGGTGGCGGACACTCTGGAAACACCATATATTTT	CASSLGGGHSGNTIYF
TRBV18	TRBJ1-1	few	-	TGTGCCAGCTCACGCTCCGGGGAGTACACTGAAGCTTTCTTT	CASSRSGEYTEAFF
TRBV19	TRBJ2-1	-	-	TGTGCCAGTAGTATCCGGTATGAGCAGTTCTTC	CASSIRYEQFF
TRBV28	TRBJ1-1	many	-	TGTGCCACCCACCTCGGGAGGGAAGCTTTCTTT	CATHLGREAFF
TRBV11-2	TRBJ2-1	once	-	TGTGCCAGCAGCTCAGATGAGGGTGGGGAGCAGTTCTTC	CASSSDEGGEQFF
TRBV28	TRBJ2-5	once	TRBD2	TGTGCCAGCAGGGGATCTGGACTAGCGGGATGGTACCAAGAGACCCAGTACTTC	CASRGSGLAGWYQETQYF
TRBV19	TRBJ2-2	-	TRBD1	TGTGCCAGTCGCCGGGACAGGGGGGCCACCGGGGAGCTGTTTTTT	CASRRDRGATGELFF
TRBV18	TRBJ2-4	-	-	TGTGCCAGCTCACCACGGAGGGAGGACATTCAGTACTTC	CASSPRREDIQYF
TRBV19	TRBJ2-7	-	-	TGTGCCAGTAGTAAGACTAGTTCCTACGAGCAGTACTTC	CASSKTSSYEQYF
TRBV11-2	TRBJ2-7	-	TRBD2	TGTGCCAGCAGCTATGGACTAGCGGGAGGATTCGAGCAGTACTTC	CASSYGLAGGFEQYF
TRBV11-2	TRBJ1-1	-	TRBD1	TGTGCCAGCAGCTCAAACAGGGGGAAAATCCCGAACACTGAAGCTTTCTTT	CASSSNRGKIPNTEAFF
TRBV27	TRBJ2-2	-	TRBD1	TGTGCCAGCAGTTTATTATTGTTTAGGCGACAGGGCGACACCGGGGAGCTGTTTTTT	CASSLLLFRRQGDTGELFF
TRBV7-3	TRBJ2-3	once	-	TGTGCCAGCAGCCCCCAAGGTAGAAATACGCAGTATTTT	CASSPQGRNTQYF
TRBV30	TRBJ1-3	-	-	TGTGCCTGGGTAGGGCTCGATGGAAACACCATATATTTT	CAWVGLDGNTIYF
TRBV6-5	TRBJ1-4	-	-	TGTGCCAGCAGTATCAGCGGGACTAATGAAAAACTGTTTTTT	CASSISGTNEKLFF
TRBV7-2	TRBJ2-5	-	-	TGTGCCAGCAGCTTAGCCTCCAAGACCCAGTACTTC	CASSLASKTQYF
TRBV5-1	TRBJ2-5	-	-	TGCGCCAGCAGCAGAGGACAGTCACAAGAGACCCAGTACTTC	CASSRGQSQETQYF
TRBV6-5	TRBJ2-2	-	TRBD1	TGTGCCAGCAGTTACTCAGGGACAGGGTCCGGCGGGGAGCTGTTTTTT	CASSYSGTGSGGELFF
TRBV7-8	TRBJ1-2	-	TRBD1	TGTGCCAGCAGCTCGCCGGGACAGCTTAACTATGGCTACACCTTC	CASSSPGQLNYGYTF
TRBV6-4	TRBJ2-2	-	-	TGTGCCAGCAGGGACTCAACCGGGGAGCTGTTTTTT	CASRDSTGELFF
TRBV5-1	TRBJ1-4	few	-	TGCGCCAGCAGCTTCGGGCCGCCCCAAGAAAAACTGTTTTTT	CASSFGPPQEKLFF
TRBV6-5	TRBJ2-1	many	TRBD2	TGTGCCAGCAGTTACTTGGCGGGAGGGCCAGGGAATGAGCAGTTCTTC	CASSYLAGGPGNEQFF
TRBV5-1	TRBJ2-5	-	TRBD2	TGCGCCAGCAGCTTGCTGGGGGGGGAGACCCAGTACTTC	CASSLLGGETQYF
TRBV11-2	TRBJ2-6	-	-	TGTGCCAGCAGCCCAATAGTTGGTGGGGCCAACGTCCTGACTTTC	CASSPIVGGANVLTF
TRBV7-9	TRBJ1-2	-	-	TGTGCCAGCAGCTTATTCCCCCCCGGGGGTGGAGGTTCTGGCTACACCTTC	CASSLFPPGGGGSGYTF
TRBV5-1	TRBJ2-1	-	-	TGCGCCAGCAGCTTGGCCCGGTTTCCTACTCGGGAGCAGTTCTTC	CASSLARFPTREQFF
TRBV7-9	TRBJ1-1	many	-	TGTGCCAGCAGCCTTAAGGGTGAAGCTTTCTTT	CASSLKGEAFF